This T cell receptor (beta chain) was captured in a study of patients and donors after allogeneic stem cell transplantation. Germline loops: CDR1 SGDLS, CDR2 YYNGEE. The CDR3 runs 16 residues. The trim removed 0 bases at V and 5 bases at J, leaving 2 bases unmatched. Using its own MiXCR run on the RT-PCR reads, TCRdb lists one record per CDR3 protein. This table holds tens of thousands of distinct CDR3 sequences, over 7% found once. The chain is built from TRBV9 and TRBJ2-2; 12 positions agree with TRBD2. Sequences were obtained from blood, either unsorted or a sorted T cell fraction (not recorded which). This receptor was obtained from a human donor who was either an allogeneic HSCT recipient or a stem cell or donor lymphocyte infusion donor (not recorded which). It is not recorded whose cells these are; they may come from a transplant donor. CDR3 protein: CASSVGLAGDTGELFF. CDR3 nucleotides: TGTGCCAGCAGCGTAGGACTAGCGGGGGATACCGGGGAGCTGTTTTTT.